The clone carrying this T cell receptor beta chain was detected ten times or more. This record belongs to a study of regulatory T cells in long-lasting Graves disease. Arm-PCR with iRepertoire HTBI primers amplified the CDR3 regions for these TCR beta libraries. One entry per CDR3 protein, called by TCRdb with MiXCR from the multiplex PCR reads. The sample lists about 220,000 distinct CDR3 sequences; around 20% were seen once. The CDR3 runs to 16 residues. V lost 5 bases to trimming and J lost 0 bases, with 14 bases between them. Germline V gene lookup returns CDR1 SEHNR and CDR2 FQNEAQ (reference sequence). Documented time point: newly diagnosed GD, antithyroid drugs for less than 3 months. With RNA extracted from PBMCs as input, the TCR library was made.

The sample was peripheral blood mononuclear cells (PBMCs), taken at new diagnosis, from a patient treated with antithyroid drugs. The chain uses TRBV7-9 and TRBJ2-4, with D tentatively TRBD1 (6 bases). This clonotype was sampled from a female donor with Graves disease. CDR3 region: CASSNGQTLAKNIQYF. CDR3 DNA: TGTGCCAGCAGCAATGGACAGACTTTAGCCAAAAACATTCAGTACTTC. The full variable domain, rest sourced from reference TRBV7-9 and TRBJ2-4, is DTGVSQNPRHKITKRGQNVTFRCDPISEHNRLYWYRQTLGQGPEFLTYFQNEAQLEKSRLLSDRFSAERPKGSFSTLEIQRTEQGDSAMYLCASSNGQTLAKNIQYFGAGTRLSVL.